These 18 T cell receptor beta chains share one sample of origin, sequenced in a study of cytomegalovirus exposure and HLA in healthy donors. Primers included in the PCR were 60 Vbeta and 13 Jbeta primers. Profiling relied on immunoSEQ multiplex PCR, and the TCRdb table lists in-frame clones only, not all of them. This table has some 150,000 clones, roughly 82% appearing once. Specimen: PBMCs. These receptors came from a woman aged 45-59 years in good health and CMV-seropositive.

The chain joins TRBV5-1 to TRBJ2-5, with TRBD2 identical over 10 bases. The CDR3 runs 16 residues. Germline CDR1 and CDR2: SGHRS and YFSETQ. The junction had 9 bases not matched to a gene; V was cut back by 5 bases and J by 2 bases. Written as DNA, the CDR3 is TGCGCCAGCAGTCCACGAAGCGGGGGGGTACAAGAGACCCAGTACTTC. Residues: CASSPRSGGVQETQYF.

This chain links TRBV5-1 with TRBJ1-1, with D possibly matching TRBD1 (5 bases). The CDR3 extends over 15 amino acids. CDR1 is SGHRS and CDR2 is YFSETQ in the germline V gene. V lost 4 bases, J lost 1 base, and 14 bases lay in between. CDR3: CASSAGGSENTEAFF. CDR3 nucleotides: TGCGCCAGCAGCGCTGGGGGGTCGGAGAACACTGAAGCTTTCTTT. The variable domain in full, completed from reference TRBV5-1 and TRBJ1-1, reads KAGVTQTPRYLIKTRGQQVTLSCSPISGHRSVSWYQQTPGQGLQFLFEYFSETQRNKGNFPGRFSGRQFSNSRSEMNVSTLELGDSALYLCASSAGGSENTEAFFGQGTRLTVV.

To note about this clone: The sample has other DNA sequences that encode this CDR3 too. The J gene is TRBJ1-5, the V gene TRBV2; D ambiguous. CDR3 size: 15 residues. CDR1 is SNHLY and CDR2 is FYNNEI in the germline V gene. V lost 2 bases to trimming and J lost 3 bases, with 11 bases between them. The CDR3 reads CASSESGGPNQPQHF. The CDR3 nucleotides are TGTGCCAGCAGTGAATCTGGCGGTCCCAATCAGCCCCAGCATTTT. The variable domain in full, completed from reference TRBV2 and TRBJ1-5, reads EPEVTQTPSHQVTQMGQEVILRCVPISNHLYFYWYRQILGQKVEFLVSFYNNEISEKSEIFDDQFSVERPDGSNFTLKIRSTKLEDSAMYFCASSESGGPNQPQHFGDGTRLSIL.

As for this clone: This same CDR3 is encoded by further DNA sequences in the sample. The chain combines TRBV29-1 with TRBJ2-7, with D perhaps TRBD2 (6 bases). Trimming removed 3 bases at V and 4 bases at J, with 13 bases between. The length of the CDR3 is 13 residues. Germline CDR1 and CDR2: SQVTM and ANQGSEA. In DNA form, the CDR3 reads TGCAGCGTTGAGGGAGAGGGAGGATACGAGCAGTACTTC. It codes for CSVEGEGGYEQYF.

This clone was seen only once. The chain employs TRBV7-2 and TRBJ2-2; 9 positions match TRBD1. V was pared by 5 bases and J by 6 bases, with 7 bases of the junction left unmatched. Germline lookup yields CDR1 SGHTA and CDR2 FQGNSA. This CDR3 region has 15 residues. The CDR3 protein is CASSADRGRAGELFF. The CDR3 coding sequence is TGTGCCAGCAGCGCGGACAGGGGTAGGGCCGGGGAGCTGTTTTTT.

The chain combines TRBV30 with TRBJ2-2; weak D call: TRBD2 (6 bases). Germline CDR1 is GTSNPN and CDR2 is SVGIG (reference sequence). The V and J ends lost 4 bases and 8 bases respectively, with 17 bases between them. The CDR3 contains 14 residues. The CDR3 loop is CAWTLGLPAGELFF. In DNA, the CDR3 is TGTGCCTGGACCTTGGGACTCCCGGCTGGGGAGCTGTTTTTT. The variable domain in full, with the rest retrieved from reference TRBV30 and TRBJ2-2, is SQTIHQWPATLVQPVGSPLSLECTVEGTSNPNLYWYRQAAGRGLQLLFYSVGIGQISSEVPQNLSASRPQDRQFILSSKKLLLSDSGFYLCAWTLGLPAGELFFGEGSRLTVL.

This chain joins TRBV18 and TRBJ1-4; a weak D match, TRBD1 (6 bases). The germline V gene encodes CDR1 KGHSH and CDR2 LQKENI. This CDR3 is 15 amino acids long. The V end lost 6 bases, the J end lost 7 bases, and 18 bases lay between the germline ends. CDR3 sequence: CASSRGPQQGEKLFF. The CDR3 nucleotides read TGTGCCAGCTCCCGCGGACCCCAACAGGGTGAAAAACTGTTTTTT.

V gene TRBV7-9 combines with J gene TRBJ1-2, with unresolved D. This CDR3 is built from 16 residues. Germline assignment: CDR1 SEHNR and CDR2 FQNEAQ (reference sequence). The V gene lost 5 bases and the J gene lost 8 bases, with 24 bases spanning the gap. CDR3 region: CASSRNYQREPGGYTF. The CDR3 coding sequence is TGTGCCAGCAGCCGCAATTACCAAAGGGAACCGGGGGGCTACACCTTC.

This CDR3 is CASSFGGTGGTEAFF. The DNA for the CDR3 is TGTGCCAGCAGTTTCGGTGGGACAGGGGGCACTGAAGCTTTCTTT. V usage is TRBV2 and J usage is TRBJ1-1; TRBD1 agrees at 11 bases. The CDR3 covers 15 residues. The germline V gene has CDR1 SNHLY and CDR2 FYNNEI. Trimming at V came to 5 bases and at J to 4 bases, leaving 6 bases not matched to a gene.

This clone was recorded a few times. The chain combines TRBV4-3 with TRBJ1-1; 8 nucleotides line up with TRBD1. This CDR3 comprises 15 residues. CDR1 is LGHNA, CDR2 YSLEER, per germline. Trimming took 2 bases from V and 0 from J; bases not matched to a gene: 2. The CDR3 sequence is CASSQRTGMNTEAFF. DNA of the CDR3: TGCGCCAGCAGCCAACGGACAGGGATGAACACTGAAGCTTTCTTT.

The chain employs TRBV5-1 and TRBJ1-1; 10 bases are a match to TRBD1. V lost 3 bases, J lost 7 bases, and 6 bases stayed unmatched. Germline V gene data show CDR1 as SGHRS and CDR2 as YFSETQ. The CDR3 spans 14 residues. CDR3 nucleotides: TGCGCCAGCAGCTCCTGGACAGGGGGGGGTGAAGCTTTCTTT. It specifies CASSSWTGGGEAFF.

The rearrangement links TRBV5-1 to TRBJ2-7, with 10 bases that match TRBD1. CDR3 length: 14 residues. V lost 1 base and J lost 5; bases outside the gene matches: 3. From germline, CDR1 is SGHRS and CDR2 YFSETQ. The CDR3 is CASSLFGQGDEQYF. The DNA of the CDR3 is TGCGCCAGCAGCTTGTTTGGACAGGGGGACGAGCAGTACTTC.

The gene calls are TRBV2 and TRBJ1-1; unclear D gene. The CDR3 is 12 residues long. Trimming pared 10 bases from V and 9 bases from J, leaving 18 bases between. CDR1 is SNHLY, CDR2 FYNNEI, per germline. CDR3 coding DNA: TGTGCCATCAGCTTCCAGTCGCCCCAAGCTTTCTTT. Translation: CAISFQSPQAFF.

V usage is TRBV14 and J usage is TRBJ2-3; possibly TRBD2 for D (6 bases). Germline CDR1 SGHDN, CDR2 FVKESK. This CDR3 comprises 14 residues. V shed 4 bases and J shed 4 bases, with 12 bases lying between them. CDR3 coding DNA: TGTGCCAGCAGCCCTAGACTAGGTGCAGATACGCAGTATTTT. This sequence encodes CASSPRLGADTQYF.

The V gene is TRBV7-2, the J gene TRBJ1-2; D is possibly TRBD1 (5 bases). This CDR3 comprises 13 residues. Germline V CDR1 and CDR2: SGHTA, FQGNSA. With 5 bases removed from V and 2 bases from J, the gap between germline ends came to 9 bases. The CDR3 DNA reads as TGTGCCAGCAGCGGGGGGGGGAACTATGGCTACACCTTC. It is translated as CASSGGGNYGYTF.

V is TRBV5-1 and J is TRBJ2-1; 7 nucleotides align to TRBD2. The length of the CDR3 is 15 residues. The V gene end was trimmed by 1 base and the J gene end by 4 bases; junction bases not matched to a gene: 5. Per germline, CDR1 SGHRS and CDR2 YFSETQ. The chain's CDR3 is CASSLRAGEYNEQFF. The DNA of the CDR3 is TGCGCCAGCAGCTTGAGGGCGGGGGAATACAATGAGCAGTTCTTC.

The V and J genes are TRBV19 and TRBJ1-3; D ambiguous. Germline V lookup: CDR1 LNHDA, CDR2 SQIVND (reference sequence). The V end lost 7 bases, the J end lost 0 bases, and 10 bases lay between the germline ends. The CDR3 consists of 14 residues. CDR3 in amino acids: CASIGLHSGNTIYF. CDR3 in DNA: TGTGCCAGTATCGGTCTTCACTCTGGAAACACCATATATTTT.

The chain combines TRBV7-2 with TRBJ2-7, with 11 bases aligning to TRBD2. The germline V gene has CDR1 SGHTA and CDR2 FQGNSA. The J segment lost 2 bases and the V segment lost 1 base, leaving 1 base of the junction unmatched. The CDR3 sequence is 15 residues long. The CDR3 DNA follows: TGTGCCAGCAGCTTAGAACTAGCGGGGGCCTACGAGCAGTACTTC. Translated, it gives CASSLELAGAYEQYF.